This TCR beta chain was recovered during a study of graft-versus-host responses after intestinal transplantation. Notes on the study in general: Individuals who had graft-donor T cell macrochimerism had allografts that showed high graft-versus-host to host-versus-graft clonal ratios.

Clones were sequenced by immunoSEQ multiplex PCR, and TCRdb holds only the in-frame ones, with some missing. Here the sample spans approximately 58,000 clones, around nine tenths being singletons. The CDR3 covers 14 residues. CDR1 is GTSNPN and CDR2 is SVGIG in the germline V gene (reference sequence). V was shortened by 3 bases and J by 6 bases, with 14 bases between the two germline ends. For this clone: As yet, its antigen is unknown.

V gene TRBV30 combines with J gene TRBJ1-4, with TRBD1 as a possible D gene (5 bases). This receptor was identified in a human patient who received an intestinal transplant, so some T cells may come from the graft donor. The sequenced sample was PBMCs, obtained around 120 days after intestinal transplantation. This CDR3 is CAWSRGLGDEKLFF. Written as DNA, the CDR3 is TGTGCCTGGAGCCGGGGGTTGGGGGATGAAAAACTGTTTTTT.